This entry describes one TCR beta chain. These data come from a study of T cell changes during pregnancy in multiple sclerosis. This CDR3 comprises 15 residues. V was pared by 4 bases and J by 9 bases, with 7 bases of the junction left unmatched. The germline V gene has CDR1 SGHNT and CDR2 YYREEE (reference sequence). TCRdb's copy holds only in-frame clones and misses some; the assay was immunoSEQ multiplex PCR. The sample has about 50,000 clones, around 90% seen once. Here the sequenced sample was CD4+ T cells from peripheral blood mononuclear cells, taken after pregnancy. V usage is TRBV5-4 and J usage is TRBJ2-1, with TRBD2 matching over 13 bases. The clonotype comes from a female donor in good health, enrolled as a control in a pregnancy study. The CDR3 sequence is CASSQGLAGVGEQFF. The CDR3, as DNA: TGTGCCAGCAGCCAAGGACTAGCGGGGGTTGGTGAGCAGTTCTTC.